The clone carrying this TCR beta chain was detected a few times. The target antigen is unknown. The entry originates in a study of cytomegalovirus exposure and HLA in healthy donors. Whole-study context: Caucasian-associated ancestry cluster membership applied to less than 85% of under 450 genotyped donors. Findings and limits, study-wide: Association with HLA alleles at 0.05 false discovery rate was found for about 17,000 TCR beta sequences in a later analysis. Reportedly, a later analysis found an Asian-associated ancestry cluster had fewer N-insertions than the approximately 670-donor mean. Researchers reported in a later analysis that common viral pathogens appeared linked to several top clusters.

There are 15 residues in the CDR3. The PCR employed 60 Vbeta primers together with 13 Jbeta primers. Produced via immunoSEQ multiplex PCR; TCRdb's table is partial and in-frame only. The sample lists about 190,000 clones; roughly 80% were seen once. The source material was PBMCs. The genes are TRBV21-1 and TRBJ1-1; whether TRBD1, the table's D call, matches the DNA was not checked. TRBV21-1 is termed a pseudogene. This sequence originates from a man in his fifties in good health and CMV-seronegative. The CDR3 DNA reads TGTGCCAGCAGCATTAGAACAGGAAAGAACACTGAAGCTTTCTTT. It yields the protein CASSIRTGKNTEAFF.